The 23 T cell receptor beta chains below were found in one sample sequenced in a study of blood T cells in healthy people across ages. Combining a sample-barcoded 5' primer with a J-beta primer mix, a second PCR ran for roughly 7 to 12 cycles. TCRdb ran MiXCR on the 5' RACE reads and lists one entry per CDR3 protein. The sample yields over 1,500,000 distinct CDR3 sequences, about two fifths seen once. Material for sequencing was blood. Receptors originate from a human donor in good health.

The chain recombines TRBV24-1 with TRBJ2-1; D unresolved. Germline loops: CDR1 KGHDR, CDR2 SFDVKD. The CDR3 covers 11 residues. The ends were cut back, 9 bases at V and 4 bases at J, with 6 bases in the middle. The CDR3 region is CATQIYNEQFF. CDR3 bases: TGTGCCACCCAGATTTACAATGAGCAGTTCTTC.

This clonotype was counted between two and nine times. A read error may be the cause here, since a much bigger clone is one base away. The chain carries TRBV28 and TRBJ2-3; D unresolved. From germline, CDR1 is MDHEN and CDR2 SYDVKM. The length of the CDR3 is 12 residues. The germline V and J ends were trimmed by 6 bases and 2 bases, with 6 bases remaining between them. The CDR3 here is CASRRNTDTQYF. In DNA, the CDR3 is TGTGCCAGCAGGCGTAACACAGATACGCAGTATTTT.

This clonotype was seen only once. The chain links TRBV29-1 to TRBJ1-1, with unresolved D. V lost 5 bases to trimming and J lost 3 bases, with 13 bases between them. CDR1 is SQVTM, CDR2 ANQGSEA, per germline. The CDR3 runs to 13 residues. CDR3 nucleotide sequence: TGCAGCGTTCCGGTCACCCAAGACACTGAAGCTTTCTTT. It yields the protein CSVPVTQDTEAFF.

The chain combines TRBV28 with TRBJ1-2; no clear D gene. CDR1 is MDHEN and CDR2 is SYDVKM in the germline V gene. V lost 5 bases and J lost 0, with 13 bases in between. This CDR3 comprises 15 residues. CDR3 coding DNA: TGTGCCAGCAGTGTTGCAGTCCTAGCTAACTATGGCTACACCTTC. Its translation is CASSVAVLANYGYTF.

This clonotype was observed once. This rearrangement joins TRBV7-2 to TRBJ2-7, with D uncertain. CDR3 length: 14 amino acids. CDR1 SGHTA and CDR2 FQGNSA come from the germline V gene. Trimming removed 2 bases from V and 4 bases from J, with 12 bases in between. As DNA, the CDR3 is TGTGCCAGCAGCTTAAACCATCTGAAGTACGAGCAGTACTTC. It yields the protein CASSLNHLKYEQYF.

The rearrangement joins TRBV16 to TRBJ1-2; D unresolved. The V end was cut by 0 bases, the J end by 4 bases, with 9 bases between. Germline CDR1 is KGHSY and CDR2 is FQNENV. The CDR3 spans 14 residues. The CDR3 loop is CASSQSRTSYGYTF. DNA for the CDR3: TGTGCCAGCAGCCAATCTCGAACGTCCTATGGCTACACCTTC.

This clonotype was seen a handful of times. The V and J genes are TRBV9 and TRBJ1-1; D possibly corresponds to TRBD1 (6 bases). Trimming removed 2 bases from V and 4 bases from J, with 12 bases in between. The CDR3 loop spans 14 amino acids. CDR1 is SGDLS and CDR2 is YYNGEE in the germline V gene. The CDR3 nucleotides are TGTGCCAGCAGCGTCGGGGGGCGGAGCACTGAAGCTTTCTTT. It encodes CASSVGGRSTEAFF.

This clonotype was counted ten times or more. The chain recombines TRBV5-6 with TRBJ2-4; tentatively, D is TRBD1 or TRBD2 (5 bases each). This CDR3 has 12 amino acids. Per the germline V gene, CDR1 is SGHDT and CDR2 is YYEEEE. The ends were cut back, 2 bases at V and 11 bases at J, with 11 bases in the middle. CDR3 region: CASSFRDAVQYF. For the CDR3, the DNA is TGTGCCAGCAGCTTTCGGGACGCGGTTCAGTACTTC. Looking up the rest from reference TRBV5-6 and TRBJ2-4 gives the full variable domain: DAGVTQSPTHLIKTRGQQVTLRCSPKSGHDTVSWYQQALGQGPQFIFQYYEEEERQRGNFPDRFSGHQFPNYSSELNVNALLLGDSALYLCASSFRDAVQYFGAGTRLSVL.

The V and J genes are TRBV7-2 and TRBJ2-3; D is unclear. There are 16 residues in the CDR3. The germline V gene has CDR1 SGHTA and CDR2 FQGNSA. V lost 1 base, J lost 0 bases, and 11 bases lay in between. The CDR3 sequence is CASSLGWRSSTDTQYF. The DNA for the CDR3 is TGTGCCAGCAGCTTAGGGTGGCGGTCTAGCACAGATACGCAGTATTTT.

The chain links TRBV20-1 to TRBJ1-4; D is undetermined. Germline CDR1 and CDR2: DFQATT and SNEGSKA (reference sequence). This CDR3 region has 16 residues. V was shortened by 0 bases and J by 8 bases, with 19 bases between the two germline ends. This chain's CDR3 is CSARDRGTGVREKLFF. CDR3 nucleotide sequence: TGCAGTGCTAGAGATCGGGGTACGGGAGTGCGGGAAAAACTGTTTTTT.

The J gene is TRBJ2-7, the V gene TRBV29-1; no reliable D call. Germline V gene sequence: CDR1 SQVTM, CDR2 ANQGSEA. Between the trimmed V and J ends, which lost 4 bases and 7 bases, there was a span of 8 bases. CDR3 length: 10 residues. For the CDR3, the DNA is TGCAGCGTTGGGGAAGTTGAGCAGTACTTC. This encodes CSVGEVEQYF.

V is TRBV12-5 and J is TRBJ2-7; D is possibly TRBD1 (5 bases). CDR1 LGHNT and CDR2 FRNRAP come from the germline V gene. There are 17 residues in the CDR3. V dropped 1 base and J dropped 0 bases, with 16 bases sitting between them. The CDR3 spells CASGLAHRYRLSYEQYF. As DNA, the CDR3 is TGTGCTAGTGGTTTGGCCCATCGATACAGGCTCTCCTACGAGCAGTACTTC.

The V gene is TRBV20-1, the J gene TRBJ1-5; D is undetermined. With 0 bases removed from V and 6 bases from J, the gap between germline ends came to 12 bases. The germline CDR1 and CDR2 sequences are DFQATT and SNEGSKA (reference sequence). The CDR3 is made up of 14 amino acids. CDR3 in amino acids: CSARDPQKGQPQHF. DNA of the CDR3: TGCAGTGCTAGAGATCCCCAAAAGGGTCAGCCCCAGCATTTT.

This rearrangement joins TRBV20-1 to TRBJ2-3, with TRBD1 matching over 8 bases. Trimming at V came to 1 base and at J to 7 bases, leaving 7 bases not matched to a gene. The germline V gene has CDR1 DFQATT and CDR2 SNEGSKA (reference sequence). The CDR3 has 14 amino acids. The CDR3 nucleotides read TGCAGTGCTAGAGGGAGCAGGGGGCCGAATACGCAGTATTTT. Translation gives CSARGSRGPNTQYF.

This clonotype came up a few times. The rearrangement links TRBV6-9 to TRBJ2-5, with 7 bases matching TRBD1. The CDR3 is made up of 15 amino acids. CDR1 and CDR2 from the germline V gene are MNHGY and SVAAGI. The V segment lost 6 bases and the J segment 5 bases; nucleotides outside the gene matches: 12. The CDR3 DNA is TGTGCCAGCAGCCGCCCCGGACAGGCCAATGAGACCCAGTACTTC. Its protein product is CASSRPGQANETQYF.

This clonotype appeared many times. V is TRBV6-5 and J is TRBJ2-4; either TRBD1 or TRBD2 may fit D (6 bases each). The CDR3 is 14 amino acids. Trimming stripped 4 bases from V and 8 bases from J, with 15 bases between. Germline values: CDR1 MNHEY, CDR2 SVGAGI. CDR3 amino acids: CASSSRNREDIQYF. The CDR3 DNA sequence: TGTGCCAGCAGTTCCAGGAACAGGGAGGACATTCAGTACTTC.

The chain is built from TRBV6-2 or TRBV6-3 and TRBJ2-7; 8 bases map to TRBD2. V shed 6 bases, J shed 4 bases, and the junction held 8 bases outside the gene matches. Per the germline V gene, CDR1 is MNHEY and CDR2 is SVGEGT. The CDR3 length is 14 residues. The CDR3 sequence is CASRRLATPYEQYF. The CDR3 DNA follows: TGTGCCAGCAGAAGACTAGCGACTCCTTACGAGCAGTACTTC.

This clonotype was counted only a few times. V gene TRBV20-1 combines with J gene TRBJ2-1; D is possibly TRBD2 (6 bases). V dropped 3 bases and J dropped 9 bases, with 15 bases sitting between them. Looked up from germline, CDR1 is DFQATT and CDR2 is SNEGSKA (reference sequence). The CDR3 consists of 13 residues. The CDR3 protein is CSARRPGLPEQFF. The CDR3 DNA sequence: TGCAGTGCTAGGAGACCGGGACTCCCTGAGCAGTTCTTC.

The J gene is TRBJ1-4, the V gene TRBV11-3; tentatively, D is TRBD1 (5 bases). Germline loops: CDR1 SGHNT, CDR2 YENEEA. The CDR3 is 14 residues long. The V end was cut by 4 bases, the J end by 7 bases, with 13 bases between. The CDR3 DNA reads as TGTGCCAGCAGCTATAACGGGGCTAGTGAAAAACTGTTTTTT. Protein product: CASSYNGASEKLFF.

This clonotype was seen only a few times. This chain connects TRBV6-2 or TRBV6-3 to TRBJ1-1; no clear D. The germline V and J ends were trimmed by 2 bases and 3 bases, with 22 bases remaining between them. The CDR3 has 18 amino acids. Germline-derived CDR1 and CDR2 are MNHEY and SVGEGT. The CDR3 sequence: CASSYRRDGVISDTEAFF. The CDR3 DNA reads as TGTGCCAGCAGTTACCGGCGTGACGGGGTAATCTCGGACACTGAAGCTTTCTTT.

The chain combines TRBV6-6 with TRBJ1-5; perhaps TRBD1 as D (5 bases). The CDR3 length is 13 residues. V was pared by 6 bases and J by 7 bases, with 13 bases between. Germline CDR1 is MNHNY and CDR2 is SVGAGI (reference sequence). In nucleotides, the CDR3 is TGTGCCAGCAGGACCCCAGGGTTCCAGCCCCAGCATTTT. Translating it yields CASRTPGFQPQHF.

The CDR3 spells CASSRGIVSSGNQPQHF. For the CDR3, the DNA is TGTGCCAGCAGCCGAGGGATTGTCTCGTCGGGCAATCAGCCCCAGCATTTT. The chain links TRBV7-2 to TRBJ1-5, with no clear D. The CDR3 is 17 residues long. The germline V gene encodes CDR1 SGHTA and CDR2 FQGNSA. The V and J ends lost 5 bases and 2 bases respectively, with 19 bases between them.

This clonotype is a singleton in its sample. An end of the junction differs from the germline gene, which may be a read error. The rearrangement uses TRBV9 and TRBJ2-1, with TRBD1 matching 7 bases. Germline-derived CDR1 and CDR2 are SGDLS and YYNGEE. The length of the CDR3 is 14 residues. The chain's CDR3 is CTSSAAGGYSEQFF. In nucleotides, the CDR3 is TGTACCAGCAGCGCCGCAGGGGGATACAGTGAGCAGTTCTTC.